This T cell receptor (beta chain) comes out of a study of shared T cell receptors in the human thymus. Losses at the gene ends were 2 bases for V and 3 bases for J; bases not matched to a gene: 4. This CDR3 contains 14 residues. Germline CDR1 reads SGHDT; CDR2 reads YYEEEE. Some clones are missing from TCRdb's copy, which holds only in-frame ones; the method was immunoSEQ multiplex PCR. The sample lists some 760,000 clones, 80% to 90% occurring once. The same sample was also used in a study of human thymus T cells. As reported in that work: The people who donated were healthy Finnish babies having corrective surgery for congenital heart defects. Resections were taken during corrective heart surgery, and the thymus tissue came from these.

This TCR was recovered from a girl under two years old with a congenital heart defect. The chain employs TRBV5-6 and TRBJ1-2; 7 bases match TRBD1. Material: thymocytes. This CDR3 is CASSLFGQDYGYTF. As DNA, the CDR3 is TGTGCCAGCAGCTTATTCGGACAGGACTATGGCTACACCTTC.